One and the same sample provided the 2 T cell receptor beta chains below, sequenced in a study of type 1 regulatory T cells. In TCRdb, the reads were re-called with MiXCR into one record per CDR3 protein. The sample shows fewer than 70,000 distinct CDR3 sequences, about three fifths of them seen only once. Antigens of these TCRs are unknown. The sample was cultured T cells, either the whole culture or a sorted T cell fraction (not recorded which). This sample's subset: Tr1-enriched cell product generated in vitro against host alloantigens. The receptor set was obtained from a human donor in good health.

This clonotype showed up just a few times. The rearrangement uses TRBV20-1 and TRBJ1-5; D gene uncertain. Trimming pared 4 bases from V and 7 bases from J, leaving 17 bases between. This CDR3 spans 14 amino acids. Germline CDR1 DFQATT, CDR2 SNEGSKA (reference sequence). The DNA for the CDR3 is TGCAGTGCTAACAGCGGTCGAGGACTACAGCCCCAGCATTTT. It encodes CSANSGRGLQPQHF.

The chain employs TRBV20-1 and TRBJ1-6; possible D gene TRBD1, 5 bases. The V gene lost 3 bases and the J gene lost 12 bases, with 12 bases spanning the gap. Germline CDR1 DFQATT, CDR2 SNEGSKA (reference sequence). The CDR3 spans 12 residues. The CDR3 DNA is TGCAGTGCTAGGTGGGGGGATTTACCCCTCCACTTT. Its translation is CSARWGDLPLHF.